The source of this TCR beta chain is a study of T-cell memory formation after mild COVID-19. Across the study: In these data, TCR clusters were largely donor specific.

This clonotype was detected only a few times. Its cognate antigen is unknown. MiXCR was run by TCRdb on the 5' RACE reads, yielding one entry per CDR3 protein. The table includes roughly 100,000 distinct CDR3 sequences, about 15% detected once. Points from the study as a whole: Mostly located in CM and EM were contracting CD4+ clones, with contracting CD8+ clones located in EMRA. Memory from before infection featured some responding clones, which suggests cross-reactive memory joined.

The clonotype was recovered from an adult woman who had mild COVID-19 (a few samples of this study predate the infection). Cell type and time point are not known. The sample taken for sequencing was PBMCs or a T cell subset sorted from them (not recorded which).

In DNA form, the CDR3 reads TGTGCCAGCAGCTTACCCTTGTACCTAGCGGGAGGATCCCACACAGATACGCAGTATTTT. This gives the protein CASSLPLYLAGGSHTDTQYF. This sequence joins TRBV7-2 and TRBJ2-3; TRBD2 agrees at 11 bases. V gave up 2 bases and J gave up 2 bases; unmatched junction bases: 15. CDR3 length: 20 amino acids. Germline V gene lookup returns CDR1 SGHTA and CDR2 FQGNSA. The variable domain in full, completed from reference TRBV7-2 and TRBJ2-3, reads GAGVSQSPSNKVTEKGKDVELRCDPISGHTALYWYRQSLGQGLEFLIYFQGNSAPDKSGLPSDRFSAERTGGSVSTLTIQRTQQEDSAVYLCASSLPLYLAGGSHTDTQYFGPGTRLTVL.